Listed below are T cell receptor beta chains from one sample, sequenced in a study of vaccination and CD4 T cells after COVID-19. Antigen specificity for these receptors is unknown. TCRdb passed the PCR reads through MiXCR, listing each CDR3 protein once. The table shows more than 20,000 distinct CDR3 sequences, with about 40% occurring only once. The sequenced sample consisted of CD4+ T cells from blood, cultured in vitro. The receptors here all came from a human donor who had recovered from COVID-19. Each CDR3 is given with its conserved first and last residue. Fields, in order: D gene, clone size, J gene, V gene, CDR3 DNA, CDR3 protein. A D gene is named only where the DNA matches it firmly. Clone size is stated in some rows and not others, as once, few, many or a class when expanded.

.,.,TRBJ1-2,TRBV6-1,TGTGCCAGCAGCTCAGAGTATGACAGCTTGAGGGGCTATGGCTACACCTTC,CASSSEYDSLRGYGYTF
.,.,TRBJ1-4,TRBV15,TGTGCCACCAGCAGAGATCCCCTAGCCTCAACTAATGAAAAACTGTTTTTT,CATSRDPLASTNEKLFF
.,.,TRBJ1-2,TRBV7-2,TGTGCCAGCAGCTTAGCGGGGCCAGGGCCCGTTTATGGCTACACCTTC,CASSLAGPGPVYGYTF
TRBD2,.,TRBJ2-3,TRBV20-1,TGCAGTGTAAGGGGAGGGACCACTAGCACAGATACGCAGTATTTT,CSVRGGTTSTDTQYF
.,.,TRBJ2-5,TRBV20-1,TGCAGTGCTAGAGATACCCGAGGGATTTACCAAGAGACCCAGTACTTC,CSARDTRGIYQETQYF
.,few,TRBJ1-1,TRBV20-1,TGCAGTGCTAGAGATCGTCGGGTCAGGGCGAGGGCTGAAGCTTTCTTT,CSARDRRVRARAEAFF
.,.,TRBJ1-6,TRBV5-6,TGTGCCAGCAGCACCGGGACACCATATAATTCACCCCTCCACTTT,CASSTGTPYNSPLHF
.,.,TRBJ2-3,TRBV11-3,TGTGCCAGCAGCTTCCCTATCACAGATACGCAGTATTTT,CASSFPITDTQYF
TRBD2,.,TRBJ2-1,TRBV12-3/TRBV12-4,TGTGCCAACAGTTTCCCAGGGGGACTAGCGGGGAATGAGCAGTTCTTC,CANSFPGGLAGNEQFF
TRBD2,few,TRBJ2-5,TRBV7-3,TGTGCCAGCAGCCTGGGACTAGCGGCTTACACCCAAGAGACCCAGTACTTC,CASSLGLAAYTQETQYF
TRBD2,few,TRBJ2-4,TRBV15,TGTGCCACCAGCAGAGATCGCGATAGCGGGGGATCTGGGGGCATTCAGTACTTC,CATSRDRDSGGSGGIQYF
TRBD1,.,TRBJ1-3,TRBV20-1,TGCAGTGCTAGAGTGCCCCGGACAGGGTCATCTGGAAACACCATATATTTT,CSARVPRTGSSGNTIYF
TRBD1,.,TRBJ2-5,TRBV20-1,TGCAGTGCTCAGACAGGGAGCCAAGAGACCCAGTACTTC,CSAQTGSQETQYF
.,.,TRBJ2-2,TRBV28,TGTGCCAGCAGTCTCCTACAGGGAGCCCCCACCGGGGAGCTGTTTTTT,CASSLLQGAPTGELFF